These 7 T cell receptor beta chains share one sample of origin, sequenced in a study of blood T cell repertoires in COVID-19. Here immunoSEQ multiplex PCR was the method, and the copy in TCRdb shows in-frame clones only, minus some. The table lists around 270,000 clones, roughly 90% of them singletons. Sequencing used peripheral blood. These receptors were collected from a man aged 40-49 years with acute or convalescent COVID-19.

The CDR3 sequence: CASSMSGTGYSSGNTIYF. CDR3 nucleotides: TGTGCCAGTAGTATGTCCGGGACAGGTTACTCCTCTGGAAACACCATATATTTT. The chain is built from TRBV19 and TRBJ1-3, with 8 bases fitting TRBD1. Germline assignment: CDR1 LNHDA and CDR2 SQIVND (reference sequence). The CDR3 covers 18 residues. With V trimmed by 3 bases and J by 0 bases, 10 bases remained unmatched. The full variable domain, in which reference TRBV19 and TRBJ1-3 provide the parts outside the CDR3, is DGGITQSPKYLFRKEGQNVTLSCEQNLNHDAMYWYRQDPGQGLRLIYYSQIVNDFQKGDIAEGYSVSREKKESFPLTVTSAQKNPTAFYLCASSMSGTGYSSGNTIYFGEGSWLTVV.

The chain carries TRBV10-3 and TRBJ1-1; D unclear. Per germline, CDR1 ENHRY and CDR2 SYGVKD. V gave up 6 bases and J gave up 3 bases, with 11 bases separating them. The CDR3 extends over 13 amino acids. This chain's CDR3 is CAIRSYRDTEAFF. In DNA, the CDR3 is TGTGCCATCAGATCGTACCGGGACACTGAAGCTTTCTTT.

This clone was recorded a few times. The chain recombines TRBV4-2 with TRBJ1-2, with TRBD1 matching 7 bases. Germline V CDR1 and CDR2: LGHNA, YNFKEQ. The J segment lost 3 bases and the V segment lost 0 bases, leaving 4 bases of the junction unmatched. The CDR3 covers 15 residues. The CDR3 DNA reads TGTGCCAGCAGCCAAGACAGTACAGGGGACTATGGCTACACCTTC. Protein sequence: CASSQDSTGDYGYTF.

V gene TRBV7-9 combines with J gene TRBJ2-2, with 8 bases matching TRBD1. The CDR3 is 12 residues long. V lost 11 bases to trimming and J lost 6 bases; unmatched junction nucleotides: 5. CDR1 SEHNR and CDR2 FQNEAQ come from the germline V gene (reference sequence). As DNA, the CDR3 is TGTGCCGGATCCAGGGGGCCCGGGGAGCTGTTTTTT. This encodes CAGSRGPGELFF. Full variable domain (outside the CDR3, taken from reference TRBV7-9 and TRBJ2-2): DTGVSQNPRHKITKRGQNVTFRCDPISEHNRLYWYRQTLGQGPEFLTYFQNEAQLEKSRLLSDRFSAERPKGSFSTLEIQRTEQGDSAMYLCAGSRGPGELFFGEGSRLTVL.

The gene calls are TRBV7-9 and TRBJ1-1, with 8 bases lining up with TRBD1. With 5 bases clipped from V and 4 bases from J, the junction kept 6 bases outside the gene matches. The germline V gene encodes CDR1 SEHNR and CDR2 FQNEAQ (reference sequence). The CDR3 is 14 amino acids. As DNA, the CDR3 is TGTGCCAGCAGCACAGTAACAGGGGGCACTGAAGCTTTCTTT. Its translation is CASSTVTGGTEAFF.

V is TRBV2 and J is TRBJ1-1; D not resolved. The length of the CDR3 is 12 residues. CDR1 is SNHLY and CDR2 is FYNNEI in the germline V gene. Trimming cost V 10 bases and J 0 bases, with 9 bases left between them. CDR3 DNA sequence: TGTGCCACTTTGGTAGTGAACACTGAAGCTTTCTTT. This translates into CATLVVNTEAFF.

CDR3 sequence: CASSQAPVSSYEQYF. The DNA of the CDR3 is TGTGCCAGCAGCCAAGCTCCCGTGAGCTCCTACGAGCAGTACTTC. The gene calls are TRBV3-1 (or the pseudogene TRBV3-2) and TRBJ2-7; no clear D. From germline, CDR1 is LGHDT and CDR2 YNNKEL (reference sequence). The CDR3 runs to 15 residues. V lost 1 base to trimming and J lost 0 bases, with 10 bases between them.